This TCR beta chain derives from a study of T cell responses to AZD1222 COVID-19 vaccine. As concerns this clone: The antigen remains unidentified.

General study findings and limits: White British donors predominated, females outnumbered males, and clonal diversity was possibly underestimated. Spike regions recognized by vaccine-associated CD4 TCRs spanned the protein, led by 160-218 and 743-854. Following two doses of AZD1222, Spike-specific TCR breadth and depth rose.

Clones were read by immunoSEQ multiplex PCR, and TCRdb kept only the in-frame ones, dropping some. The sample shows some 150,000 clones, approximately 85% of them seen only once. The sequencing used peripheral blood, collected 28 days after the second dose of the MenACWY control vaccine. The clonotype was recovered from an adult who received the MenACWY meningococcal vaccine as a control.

CDR3 nucleotides: TGCGCCAGCAGCCGGGACGGTTTTGATGGCTACACCTTC. It specifies CASSRDGFDGYTF. The chain couples TRBV5-1 to TRBJ1-2; TRBD1 might be the D (5 bases). The germline V gene encodes CDR1 SGHRS and CDR2 YFSETQ. This CDR3 has 13 residues. V lost 4 bases and J lost 6, with 13 bases in between.